One T cell receptor (beta chain) is described in this entry. Its antigen is unknown. The data were obtained in a study of T cell responses to AZD1222 COVID-19 vaccine. Study-level information: Samples with a second dose at about 4 or about 12 weeks were pooled together. Findings of the study overall: Spike-wide coverage was observed for vaccine-associated CD4 TCRs, with dominant responses at 160-218 and 743-854.

Some clones are missing from TCRdb's copy, which holds only in-frame ones; the method was immunoSEQ multiplex PCR. The repertoire holds under 110,000 clones, with about nine tenths as singletons. Trimming cost V 8 bases and J 1 base, with 11 bases left between them. CDR3 length: 13 residues. Germline CDR1 reads LGHDT; CDR2 reads YNNKEL (reference sequence). This sequence was found in an adult in good health. The starting material was peripheral blood, obtained on day 0 of AZD1222 vaccination. This sequence joins TRBV3-1 (or the pseudogene TRBV3-2) and TRBJ1-1; a possible D gene is TRBD1 (6 bases). The CDR3 DNA sequence: TGTGCCAGCGGCAGGGGCGAGAACACTGAAGCTTTCTTT. It is translated as CASGRGENTEAFF.